The entry that follows covers one T cell receptor beta chain sequence. Study processing details: Estimates of nucleated cell counts were drawn from the amplification of reference gene primers. Clones were sequenced by immunoSEQ multiplex PCR, and TCRdb holds only the in-frame ones, with some missing. V, J and clone size reflect that table, while D and trimming were determined from the DNA. The top ten hold about 9.4% of the sample, which has approximately 390,000 clones, around nine tenths seen once. Study members were between roughly 18 and 100 years old and lived in 20 to 25 US regions. Participants' reported clinical history set cohort assignment. The sample is drawn from a study of blood T cell repertoires in COVID-19. Study context: Whether acute or convalescent, the COVID-19 samples came from the United States, Italy and Spain.

Between the trimmed V and J ends, which lost 5 bases and 5 bases, there was a span of 9 bases. The length of the CDR3 is 12 residues. Germline V lookup: CDR1 SGHAT, CDR2 FQNNGV. Source material: PBMCs or T cells enriched from blood (not recorded which). The TCR originated in a woman in her fifties or sixties who had recovered from COVID-19. This chain links TRBV11-2 with TRBJ1-2, with a tentative D call TRBD1 (5 bases). The CDR3 here is CASSPTEYGYTF. CDR3 DNA sequence: TGTGCCAGCAGCCCGACAGAGTATGGCTACACCTTC.